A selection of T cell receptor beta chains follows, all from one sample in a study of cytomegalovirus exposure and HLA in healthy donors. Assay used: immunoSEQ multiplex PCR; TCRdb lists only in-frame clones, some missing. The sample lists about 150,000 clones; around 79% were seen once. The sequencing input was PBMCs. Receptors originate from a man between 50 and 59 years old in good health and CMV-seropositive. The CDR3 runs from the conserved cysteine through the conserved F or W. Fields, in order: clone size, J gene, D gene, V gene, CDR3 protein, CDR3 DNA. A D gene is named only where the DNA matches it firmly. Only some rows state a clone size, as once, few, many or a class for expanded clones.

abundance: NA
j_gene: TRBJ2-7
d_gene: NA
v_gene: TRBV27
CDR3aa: CASSQRGLSYEQYF
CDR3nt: TGTGCCAGCAGTCAAAGAGGGCTGTCCTACGAGCAGTACTTC

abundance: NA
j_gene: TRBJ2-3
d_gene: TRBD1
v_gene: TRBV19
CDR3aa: CASSGRTGTTDTQYF
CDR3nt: TGTGCCAGTAGTGGTCGGACAGGAACCACAGATACGCAGTATTTT

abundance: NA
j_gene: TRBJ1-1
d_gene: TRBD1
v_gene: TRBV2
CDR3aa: CASRPDRDTEAFF
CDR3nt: TGTGCCAGCAGACCCGACAGGGACACTGAAGCTTTCTTT

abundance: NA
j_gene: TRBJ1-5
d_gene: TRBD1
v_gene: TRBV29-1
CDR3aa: CSVWDRSNQPQHF
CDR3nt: TGCAGCGTATGGGACAGAAGCAATCAGCCCCAGCATTTT

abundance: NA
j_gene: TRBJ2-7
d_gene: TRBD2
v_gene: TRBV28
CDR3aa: CASSSAAGGLHEQYF
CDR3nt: TGTGCCAGCAGTTCTGCGGCGGGAGGACTGCACGAGCAGTACTTC

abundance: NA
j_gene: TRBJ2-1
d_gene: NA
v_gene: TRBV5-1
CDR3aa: CASGQGFVPDNEQFF
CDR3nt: TGCGCCAGCGGGCAGGGGTTCGTACCAGATAATGAGCAGTTCTTC

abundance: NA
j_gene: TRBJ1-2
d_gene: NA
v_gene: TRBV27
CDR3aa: CATGPRQLTNYGYTF
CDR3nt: TGTGCCACTGGTCCCAGGCAGCTAACTAACTATGGCTACACCTTC

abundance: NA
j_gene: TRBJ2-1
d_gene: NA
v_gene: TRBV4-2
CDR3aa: CASSQEEGASNEQFF
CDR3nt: TGTGCCAGCAGCCAAGAAGAGGGAGCAAGCAATGAGCAGTTCTTC

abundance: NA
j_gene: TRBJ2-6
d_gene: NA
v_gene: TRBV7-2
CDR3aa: CASSLGGSGANVLTF
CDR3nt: TGTGCCAGCAGCTTAGGAGGGTCTGGGGCCAACGTCCTGACTTTC

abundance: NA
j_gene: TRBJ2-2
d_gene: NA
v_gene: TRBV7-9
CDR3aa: CASSPPLRGYTGELFF
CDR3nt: TGTGCCAGCAGCCCCCCTCTCAGGGGCTACACCGGGGAGCTGTTTTTT

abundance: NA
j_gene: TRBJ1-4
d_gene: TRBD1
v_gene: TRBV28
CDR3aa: CASSSGGGRGQREKLFF
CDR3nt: TGTGCCAGCAGTTCGGGAGGGGGAAGGGGGCAAAGGGAAAAACTGTTTTTT

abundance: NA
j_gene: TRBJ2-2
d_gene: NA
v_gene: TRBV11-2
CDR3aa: CASSSYTGELFF
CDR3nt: TGTGCCAGCAGCTCATACACCGGGGAGCTGTTTTTT

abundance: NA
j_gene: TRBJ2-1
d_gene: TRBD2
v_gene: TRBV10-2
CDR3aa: CASTRLAGHNEQFF
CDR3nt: TGCGCCAGCACCAGACTAGCGGGCCACAATGAGCAGTTCTTC

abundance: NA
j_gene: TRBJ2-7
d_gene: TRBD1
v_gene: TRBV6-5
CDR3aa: CASSYRQGASIYEQYF
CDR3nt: TGTGCCAGCAGCTACAGACAGGGGGCGAGCATCTACGAGCAGTACTTC

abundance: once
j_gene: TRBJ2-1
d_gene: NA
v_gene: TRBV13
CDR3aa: CASSWGLRGSYNEQFF
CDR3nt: TGTGCCAGCAGCTGGGGTTTACGGGGATCCTACAATGAGCAGTTCTTC

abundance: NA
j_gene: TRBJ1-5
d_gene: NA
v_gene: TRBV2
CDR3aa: CASIREAGSQPQHF
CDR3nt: TGTGCCAGCATAAGGGAGGCAGGGAGTCAGCCCCAGCATTTT

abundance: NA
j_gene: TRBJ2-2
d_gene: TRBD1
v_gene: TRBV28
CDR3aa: CASSLWGQGRSANTGELFF
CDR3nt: TGTGCCAGCAGTTTATGGGGACAGGGACGTTCCGCGAACACCGGGGAGCTGTTTTTT

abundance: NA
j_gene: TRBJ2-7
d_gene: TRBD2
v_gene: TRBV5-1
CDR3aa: CASSFGGDYEQYF
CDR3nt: TGCGCCAGCAGCTTCGGGGGGGATTACGAGCAGTACTTC

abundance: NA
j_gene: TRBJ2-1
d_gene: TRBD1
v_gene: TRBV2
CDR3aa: CASSPWTGDEQFF
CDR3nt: TGTGCCAGCTCACCTTGGACAGGAGATGAGCAGTTCTTC

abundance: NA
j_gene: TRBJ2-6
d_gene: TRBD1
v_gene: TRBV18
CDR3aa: CASSPRTGGAAGANVLTF
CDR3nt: TGTGCCAGCTCGCCGAGGACAGGGGGCGCAGCAGGGGCCAACGTCCTGACTTTC

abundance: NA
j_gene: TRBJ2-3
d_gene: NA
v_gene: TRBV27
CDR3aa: CASSLYPTDTQYF
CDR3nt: TGTGCCAGCAGTCTTTATCCCACAGATACGCAGTATTTT

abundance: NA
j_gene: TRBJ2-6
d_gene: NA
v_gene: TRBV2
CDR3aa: CASSTFGGGRSGANVLTF
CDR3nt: TGTGCCAGCAGTACCTTCGGGGGAGGCCGATCTGGGGCCAACGTCCTGACTTTC

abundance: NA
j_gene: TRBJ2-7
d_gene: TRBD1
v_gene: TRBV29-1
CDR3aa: CSVEITGTGSYEQYF
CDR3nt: TGCAGCGTTGAGATAACCGGGACAGGGAGCTACGAGCAGTACTTC

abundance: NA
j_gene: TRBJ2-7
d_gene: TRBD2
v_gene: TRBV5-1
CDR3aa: CASSALAGPSNYEQYF
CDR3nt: TGCGCCAGCAGCGCCCTAGCGGGCCCCAGCAACTACGAGCAGTACTTC

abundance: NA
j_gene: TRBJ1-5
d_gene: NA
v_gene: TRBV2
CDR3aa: CASSPTESNQPQHF
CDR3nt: TGTGCCAGCAGTCCGACAGAGAGCAATCAGCCCCAGCATTTT

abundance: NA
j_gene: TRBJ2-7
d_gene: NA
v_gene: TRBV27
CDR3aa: CASSPRVGGEQYF
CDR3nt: TGTGCCAGCAGCCCCAGGGTGGGGGGCGAGCAGTACTTC

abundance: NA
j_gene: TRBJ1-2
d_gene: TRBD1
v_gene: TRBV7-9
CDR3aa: CSSSEVGTGNYGYTF
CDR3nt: TGTTCCAGCAGCGAGGTTGGGACAGGGAACTATGGCTACACCTTC

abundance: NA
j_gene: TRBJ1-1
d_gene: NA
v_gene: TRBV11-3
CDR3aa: CASTNRGGVFPHTEAFF
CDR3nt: TGTGCCAGCACCAATCGGGGGGGGGTATTCCCCCACACTGAAGCTTTCTTT

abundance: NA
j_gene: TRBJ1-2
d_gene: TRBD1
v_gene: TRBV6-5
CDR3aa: CASSYSRGPTYGYTF
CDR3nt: TGTGCCAGCAGTTACTCAAGGGGGCCTACCTATGGCTACACCTTC

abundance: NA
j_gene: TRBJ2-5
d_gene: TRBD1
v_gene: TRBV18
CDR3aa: CASSPLRDRVEETQYF
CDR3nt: TGTGCCAGCTCACCACTAAGGGACAGGGTAGAAGAGACCCAGTACTTC

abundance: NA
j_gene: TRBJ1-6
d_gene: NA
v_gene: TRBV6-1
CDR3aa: CASRVGDWSPLHF
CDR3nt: TGTGCCAGCAGGGTGGGGGACTGGTCACCCCTCCACTTT

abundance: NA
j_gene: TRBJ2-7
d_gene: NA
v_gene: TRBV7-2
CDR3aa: CASSLEEGGQRAYEQYF
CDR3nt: TGTGCCAGCAGCTTAGAGGAAGGAGGACAGAGAGCCTACGAGCAGTACTTC

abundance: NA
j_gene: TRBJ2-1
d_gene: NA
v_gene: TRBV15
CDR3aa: CATSELTGYNEQFF
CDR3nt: TGTGCCACCAGCGAATTAACAGGGTACAATGAGCAGTTCTTC

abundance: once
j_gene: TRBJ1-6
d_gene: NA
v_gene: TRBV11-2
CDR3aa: CASSGQSNSPLHF
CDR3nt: TGTGCCAGCAGTGGACAGTCTAATTCACCCCTCCACTTT

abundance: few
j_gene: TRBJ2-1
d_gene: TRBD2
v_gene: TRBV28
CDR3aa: CASSSGLALFF
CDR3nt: TGTGCCAGCAGTTCAGGACTAGCTCTGTTCTTC

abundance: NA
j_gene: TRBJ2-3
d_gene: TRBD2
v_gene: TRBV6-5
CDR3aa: CASRGLAGEDTQYF
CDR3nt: TGTGCCAGCAGGGGACTAGCGGGAGAAGATACGCAGTATTTT

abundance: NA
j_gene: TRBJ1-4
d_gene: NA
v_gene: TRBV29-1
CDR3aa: CSALTDDEKLFF
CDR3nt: TGCAGCGCCCTGACAGATGATGAAAAACTGTTTTTT

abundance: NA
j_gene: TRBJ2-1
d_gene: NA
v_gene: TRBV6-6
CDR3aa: CASSYVGGSSYNEQFF
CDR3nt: TGTGCCAGCAGTTACGTGGGAGGAAGCTCCTACAATGAGCAGTTCTTC

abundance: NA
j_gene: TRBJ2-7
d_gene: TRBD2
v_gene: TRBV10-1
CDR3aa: CASRQIGGGLAVFSYEQYF
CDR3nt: TGCGCCAGCAGGCAAATAGGGGGGGGACTAGCGGTTTTCTCCTACGAGCAGTACTTC

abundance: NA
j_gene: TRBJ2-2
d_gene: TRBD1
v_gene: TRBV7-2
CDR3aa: CASSPTTGGRLFF
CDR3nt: TGTGCCAGCAGCCCAACTACAGGGGGAAGGCTGTTTTTT

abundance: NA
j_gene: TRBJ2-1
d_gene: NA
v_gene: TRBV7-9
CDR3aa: CASRPRPGLAYNEQFF
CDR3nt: TGTGCCAGCAGGCCTAGACCGGGACTGGCCTACAATGAGCAGTTCTTC

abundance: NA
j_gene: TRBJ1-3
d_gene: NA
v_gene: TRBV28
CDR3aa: CASSLRSGNTIYF
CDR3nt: TGTGCCAGCAGTCTCCGCTCTGGAAACACCATATATTTT

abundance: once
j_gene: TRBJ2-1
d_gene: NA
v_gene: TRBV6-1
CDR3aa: CASSVTRGNEQFF
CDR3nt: TGTGCCAGCAGCGTGACTAGAGGCAATGAGCAGTTCTTC

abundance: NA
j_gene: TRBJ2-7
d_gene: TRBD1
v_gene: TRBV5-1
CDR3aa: CASSRTGGSLLPTYEQYF
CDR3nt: TGCGCCAGCAGCAGGACAGGGGGCTCACTTTTACCGACCTACGAGCAGTACTTC

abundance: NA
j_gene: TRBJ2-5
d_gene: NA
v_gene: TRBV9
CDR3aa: CASSVAPAFGQETQYF
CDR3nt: TGTGCCAGCAGCGTAGCGCCAGCGTTTGGACAAGAGACCCAGTACTTC

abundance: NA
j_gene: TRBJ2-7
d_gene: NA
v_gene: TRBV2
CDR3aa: CASSDSGLLGDEQYF
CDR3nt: TGTGCCAGCAGTGATAGCGGACTCCTTGGCGACGAGCAGTACTTC

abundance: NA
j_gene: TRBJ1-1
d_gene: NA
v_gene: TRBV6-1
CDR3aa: CASSESLVTATEAFF
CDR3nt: TGTGCCAGCAGTGAATCCCTAGTTACTGCCACTGAAGCTTTCTTT

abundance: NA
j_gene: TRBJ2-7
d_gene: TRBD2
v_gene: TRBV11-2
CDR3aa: CASSSTPGGAKGEQYF
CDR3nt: TGTGCCAGCAGCTCGACCCCGGGGGGGGCTAAGGGCGAGCAGTACTTC

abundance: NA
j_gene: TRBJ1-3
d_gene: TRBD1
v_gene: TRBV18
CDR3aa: CASSQGAFAGNTIYF
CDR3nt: TGTGCCAGCTCTCAGGGGGCTTTCGCTGGAAACACCATATATTTT

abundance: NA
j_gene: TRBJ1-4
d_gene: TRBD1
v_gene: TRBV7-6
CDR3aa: CASSRAGGQTTNEKLFF
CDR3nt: TGTGCCAGCAGCCGAGCCGGGGGACAGACCACTAATGAAAAACTGTTTTTT